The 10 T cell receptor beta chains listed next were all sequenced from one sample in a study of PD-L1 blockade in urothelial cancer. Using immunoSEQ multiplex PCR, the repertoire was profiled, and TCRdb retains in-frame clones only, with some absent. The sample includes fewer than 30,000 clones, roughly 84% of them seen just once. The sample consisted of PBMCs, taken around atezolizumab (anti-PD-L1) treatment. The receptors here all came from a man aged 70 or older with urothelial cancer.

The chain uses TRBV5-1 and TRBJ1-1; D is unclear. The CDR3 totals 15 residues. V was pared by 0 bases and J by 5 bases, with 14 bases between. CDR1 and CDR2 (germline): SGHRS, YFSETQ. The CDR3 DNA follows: TGCGCCAGCAGCTTGGCCCCGACACAACCGACTGAAGCTTTCTTT. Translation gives CASSLAPTQPTEAFF.

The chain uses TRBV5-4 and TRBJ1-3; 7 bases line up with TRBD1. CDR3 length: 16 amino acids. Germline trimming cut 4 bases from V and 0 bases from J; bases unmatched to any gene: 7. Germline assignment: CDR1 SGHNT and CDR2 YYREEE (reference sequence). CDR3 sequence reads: CASSQWTGPSGNTIYF. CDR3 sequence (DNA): TGTGCCAGCAGCCAATGGACAGGCCCCTCTGGAAACACCATATATTTT.

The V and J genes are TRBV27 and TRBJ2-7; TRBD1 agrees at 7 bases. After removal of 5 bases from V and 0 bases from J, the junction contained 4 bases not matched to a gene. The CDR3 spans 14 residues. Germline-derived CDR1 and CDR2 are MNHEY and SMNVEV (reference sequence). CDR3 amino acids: CASSPRQGSYEQYF. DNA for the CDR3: TGTGCCAGCAGTCCAAGACAGGGCTCCTACGAGCAGTACTTC.

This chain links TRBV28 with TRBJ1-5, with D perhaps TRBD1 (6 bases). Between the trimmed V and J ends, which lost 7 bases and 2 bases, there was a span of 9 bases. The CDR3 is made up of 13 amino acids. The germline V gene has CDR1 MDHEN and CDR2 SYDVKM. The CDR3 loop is CASTHRGNQPQHF. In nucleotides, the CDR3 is TGTGCCAGCACCCACAGGGGCAATCAGCCCCAGCATTTT. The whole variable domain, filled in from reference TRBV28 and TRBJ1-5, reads DVKVTQSSRYLVKRTGEKVFLECVQDMDHENMFWYRQDPGLGLRLIYFSYDVKMKEKGDIPEGYSVSREKKERFSLILESASTNQTSMYLCASTHRGNQPQHFGDGTRLSIL.

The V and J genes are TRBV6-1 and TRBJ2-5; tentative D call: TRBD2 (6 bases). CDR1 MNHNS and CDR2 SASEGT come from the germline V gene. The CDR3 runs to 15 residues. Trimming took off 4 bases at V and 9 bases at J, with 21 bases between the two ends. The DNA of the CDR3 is TGTGCCAGCAGTGGGGACTCCGATTCCTATGGGGCCCAGTACTTC. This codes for CASSGDSDSYGAQYF.

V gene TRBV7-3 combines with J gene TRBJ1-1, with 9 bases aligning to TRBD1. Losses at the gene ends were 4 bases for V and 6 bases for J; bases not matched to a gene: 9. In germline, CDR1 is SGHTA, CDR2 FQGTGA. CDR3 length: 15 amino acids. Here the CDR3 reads CASSSTGGRVPEAFF. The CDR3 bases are TGTGCCAGCAGCTCCACAGGGGGCCGAGTCCCTGAAGCTTTCTTT.

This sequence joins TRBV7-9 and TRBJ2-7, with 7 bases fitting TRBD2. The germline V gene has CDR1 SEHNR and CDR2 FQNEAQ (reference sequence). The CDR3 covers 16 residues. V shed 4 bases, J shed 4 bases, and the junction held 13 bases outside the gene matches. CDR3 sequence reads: CASSSYRYPGGYEQYF. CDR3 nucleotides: TGTGCCAGCAGCTCATACAGGTACCCCGGGGGGTACGAGCAGTACTTC. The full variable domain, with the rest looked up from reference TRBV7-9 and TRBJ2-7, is DTGVSQNPRHKITKRGQNVTFRCDPISEHNRLYWYRQTLGQGPEFLTYFQNEAQLEKSRLLSDRFSAERPKGSFSTLEIQRTEQGDSAMYLCASSSYRYPGGYEQYFGPGTRLTVT.

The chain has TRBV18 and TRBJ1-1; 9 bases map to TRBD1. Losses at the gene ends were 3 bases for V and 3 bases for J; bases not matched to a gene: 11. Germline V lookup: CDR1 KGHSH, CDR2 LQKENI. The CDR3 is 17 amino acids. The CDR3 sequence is CASSPTGQGFRDTEAFF. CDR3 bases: TGTGCCAGCTCACCTACGGGACAGGGCTTTCGTGACACTGAAGCTTTCTTT.

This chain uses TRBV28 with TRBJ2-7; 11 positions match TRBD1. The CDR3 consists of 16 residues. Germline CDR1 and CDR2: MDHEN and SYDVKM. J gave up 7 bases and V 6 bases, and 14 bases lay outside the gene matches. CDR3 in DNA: TGTGCCAGCAGCCCTCCCCTCGGGACAGGGGGGAGGGAGCAGTACTTC. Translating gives CASSPPLGTGGREQYF.

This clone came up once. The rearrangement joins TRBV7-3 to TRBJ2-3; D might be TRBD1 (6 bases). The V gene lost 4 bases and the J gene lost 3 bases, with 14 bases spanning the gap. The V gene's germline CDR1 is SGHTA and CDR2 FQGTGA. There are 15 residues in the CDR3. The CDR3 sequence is CASSSWGQGTDTQYF. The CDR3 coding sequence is TGTGCCAGCAGCTCCTGGGGGCAAGGTACAGATACGCAGTATTTT.